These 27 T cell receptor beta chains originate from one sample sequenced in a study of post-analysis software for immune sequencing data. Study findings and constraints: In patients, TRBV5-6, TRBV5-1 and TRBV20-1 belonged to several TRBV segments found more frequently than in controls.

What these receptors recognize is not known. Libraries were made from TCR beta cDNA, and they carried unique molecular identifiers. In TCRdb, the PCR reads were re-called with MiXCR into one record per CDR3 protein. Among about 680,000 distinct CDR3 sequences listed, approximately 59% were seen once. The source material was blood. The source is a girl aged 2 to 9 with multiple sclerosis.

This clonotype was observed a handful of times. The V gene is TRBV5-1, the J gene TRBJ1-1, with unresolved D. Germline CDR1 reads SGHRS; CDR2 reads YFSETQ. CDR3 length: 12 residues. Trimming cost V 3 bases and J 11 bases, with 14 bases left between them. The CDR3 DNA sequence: TGCGCCAGCAGCTCTTCGGGTGTTGGGGCTTTCTTT. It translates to CASSSSGVGAFF.

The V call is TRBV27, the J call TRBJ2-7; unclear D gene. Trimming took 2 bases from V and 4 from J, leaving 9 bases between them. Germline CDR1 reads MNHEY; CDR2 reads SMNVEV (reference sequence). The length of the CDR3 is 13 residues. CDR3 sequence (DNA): TGTGCCAGCAGTTTAACGCTCGGTTACGAGCAGTACTTC. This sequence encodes CASSLTLGYEQYF.

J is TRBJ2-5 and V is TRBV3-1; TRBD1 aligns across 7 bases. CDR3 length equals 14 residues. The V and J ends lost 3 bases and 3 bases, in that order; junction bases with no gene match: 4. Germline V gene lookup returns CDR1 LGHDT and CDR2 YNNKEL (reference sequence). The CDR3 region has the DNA TGTGCCAGCAGCCAGTTAACAGGGGAAGAGACCCAGTACTTC. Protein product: CASSQLTGEETQYF.

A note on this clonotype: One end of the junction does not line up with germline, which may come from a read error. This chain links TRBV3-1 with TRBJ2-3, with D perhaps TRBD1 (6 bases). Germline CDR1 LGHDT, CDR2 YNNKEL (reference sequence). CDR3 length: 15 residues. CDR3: CASSPRGVVTGTQYF. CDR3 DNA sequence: TGTGCCAGCAGCCCCAGGGGAGTAGTCACAGGTACGCAGTATTTT.

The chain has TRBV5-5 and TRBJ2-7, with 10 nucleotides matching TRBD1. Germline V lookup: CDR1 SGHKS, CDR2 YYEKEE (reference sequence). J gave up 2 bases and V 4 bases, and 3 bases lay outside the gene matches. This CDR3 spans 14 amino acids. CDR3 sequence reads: CASSRTGGTYEQYF. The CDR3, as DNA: TGTGCCAGCAGCCGGACAGGGGGAACCTACGAGCAGTACTTC.

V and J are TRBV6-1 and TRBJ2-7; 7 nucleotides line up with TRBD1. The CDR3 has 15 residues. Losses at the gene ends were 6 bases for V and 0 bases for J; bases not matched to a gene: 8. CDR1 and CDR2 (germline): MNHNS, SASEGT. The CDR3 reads CASRIRTGRSYEQYF. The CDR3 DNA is TGTGCCAGCAGAATCAGGACAGGACGCTCCTACGAGCAGTACTTC.

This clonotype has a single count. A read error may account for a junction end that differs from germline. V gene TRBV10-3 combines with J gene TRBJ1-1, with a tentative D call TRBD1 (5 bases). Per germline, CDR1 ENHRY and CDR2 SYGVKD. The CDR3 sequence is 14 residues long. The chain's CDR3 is CAISESAGNTVAFF. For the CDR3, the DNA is TGTGCCATCAGTGAGTCAGCAGGGAACACTGTAGCTTTCTTT.

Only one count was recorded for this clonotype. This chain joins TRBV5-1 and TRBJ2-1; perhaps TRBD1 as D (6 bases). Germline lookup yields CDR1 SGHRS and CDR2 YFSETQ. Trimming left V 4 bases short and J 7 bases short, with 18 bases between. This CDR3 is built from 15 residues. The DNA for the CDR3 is TGCGCCAGCAGCGAACGACAGGCCAAAGGGAATGAGCAGTTCTTC. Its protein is CASSERQAKGNEQFF.

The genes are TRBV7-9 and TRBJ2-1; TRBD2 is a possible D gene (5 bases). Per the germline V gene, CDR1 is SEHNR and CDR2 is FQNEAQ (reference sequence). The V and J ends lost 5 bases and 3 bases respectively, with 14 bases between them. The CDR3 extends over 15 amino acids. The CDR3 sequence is CASSRSGTFYNEQFF. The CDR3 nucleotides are TGTGCCAGCAGCCGGAGCGGAACCTTCTACAATGAGCAGTTCTTC.

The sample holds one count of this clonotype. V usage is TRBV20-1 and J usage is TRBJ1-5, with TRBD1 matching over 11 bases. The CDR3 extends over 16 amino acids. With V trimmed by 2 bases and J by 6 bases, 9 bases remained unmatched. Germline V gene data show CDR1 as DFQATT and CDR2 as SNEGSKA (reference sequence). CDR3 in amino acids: CSARSAGGQGGQPQHF. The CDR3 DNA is TGCAGTGCTAGAAGTGCCGGGGGACAGGGGGGTCAGCCCCAGCATTTT.

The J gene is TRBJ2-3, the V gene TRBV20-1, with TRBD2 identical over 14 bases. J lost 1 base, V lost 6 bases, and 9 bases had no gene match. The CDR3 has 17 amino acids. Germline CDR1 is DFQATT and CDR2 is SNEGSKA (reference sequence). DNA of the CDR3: TGCAGTGCGTCGGGACTAGCGGGGGCCCTAGGCACAGATACGCAGTATTTT. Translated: CSASGLAGALGTDTQYF.

CDR3 coding DNA: TGCAGCGTTGGGCGGGAGAAAAGTGAGCAGTTCTTC. Its protein product is CSVGREKSEQFF. The rearrangement links TRBV29-1 to TRBJ2-1, with 7 bases fitting TRBD2. This CDR3 spans 12 amino acids. CDR1 is SQVTM and CDR2 is ANQGSEA in the germline V gene. Trimming removed 4 bases from V and 9 bases from J; junction bases left unmatched: 6.

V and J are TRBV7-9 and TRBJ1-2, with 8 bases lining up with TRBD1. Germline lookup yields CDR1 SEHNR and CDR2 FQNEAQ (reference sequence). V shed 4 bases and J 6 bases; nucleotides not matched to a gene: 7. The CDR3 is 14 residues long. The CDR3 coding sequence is TGTGCCAGCAGCTCGAGGACAGGGAGGGATGGCTACACCTTC. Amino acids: CASSSRTGRDGYTF. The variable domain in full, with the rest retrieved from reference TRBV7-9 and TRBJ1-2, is DTGVSQNPRHKITKRGQNVTFRCDPISEHNRLYWYRQTLGQGPEFLTYFQNEAQLEKSRLLSDRFSAERPKGSFSTLEIQRTEQGDSAMYLCASSSRTGRDGYTFGSGTRLTVV.

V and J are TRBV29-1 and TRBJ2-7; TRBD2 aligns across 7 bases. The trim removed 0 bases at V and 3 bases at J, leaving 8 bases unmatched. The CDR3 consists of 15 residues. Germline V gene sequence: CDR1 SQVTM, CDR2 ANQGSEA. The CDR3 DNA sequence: TGCAGCGTTGAAGATAGGGCGGGAGAGGGCTACGAGCAGTACTTC. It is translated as CSVEDRAGEGYEQYF.

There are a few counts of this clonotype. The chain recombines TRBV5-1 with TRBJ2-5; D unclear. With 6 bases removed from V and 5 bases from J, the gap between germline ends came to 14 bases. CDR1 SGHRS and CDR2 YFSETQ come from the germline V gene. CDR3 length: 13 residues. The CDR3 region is CASTLGDGETQYF. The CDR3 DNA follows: TGCGCCAGCACCCTAGGAGACGGTGAGACCCAGTACTTC.

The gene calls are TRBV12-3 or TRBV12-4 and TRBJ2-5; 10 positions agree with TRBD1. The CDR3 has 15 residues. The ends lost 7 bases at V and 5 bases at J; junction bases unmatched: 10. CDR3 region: CASTSLTGGEETQYF. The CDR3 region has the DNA TGTGCCAGCACCTCCTTGACAGGGGGCGAGGAGACCCAGTACTTC.

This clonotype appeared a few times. Here the CDR3 DNA reads TGTGCCAGCAGCTTAATCCCGAGCCCCTACAATGAGCAGTTCTTC. Translation gives CASSLIPSPYNEQFF. The chain has TRBV7-9 and TRBJ2-1; D is ambiguous. The length of the CDR3 is 15 residues. Trimming pared 2 bases from V and 2 bases from J, leaving 10 bases between. Germline V gene data show CDR1 as SEHNR and CDR2 as FQNEAQ (reference sequence).

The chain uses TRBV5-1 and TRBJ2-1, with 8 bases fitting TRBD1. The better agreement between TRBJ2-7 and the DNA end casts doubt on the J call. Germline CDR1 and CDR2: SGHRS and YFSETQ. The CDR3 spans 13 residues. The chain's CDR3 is CASSALTGGEQYF. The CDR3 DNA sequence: TGCGCCAGCAGCGCCTTAACAGGGGGCGAGCAGTACTTC.

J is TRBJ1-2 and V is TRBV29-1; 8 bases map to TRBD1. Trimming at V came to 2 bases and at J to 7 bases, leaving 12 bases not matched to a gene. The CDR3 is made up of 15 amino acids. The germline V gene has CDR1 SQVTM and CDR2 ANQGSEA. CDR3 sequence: CSVEFFGQGGSGYTF. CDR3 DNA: TGCAGCGTTGAATTCTTCGGACAGGGAGGGAGTGGCTACACCTTC.

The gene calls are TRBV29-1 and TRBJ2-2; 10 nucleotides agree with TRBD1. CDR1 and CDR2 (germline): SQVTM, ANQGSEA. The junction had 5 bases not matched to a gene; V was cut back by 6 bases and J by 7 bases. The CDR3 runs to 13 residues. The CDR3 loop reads CSVGTGVNGELFF. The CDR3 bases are TGCAGCGTGGGGACAGGGGTGAACGGGGAGCTGTTTTTT.

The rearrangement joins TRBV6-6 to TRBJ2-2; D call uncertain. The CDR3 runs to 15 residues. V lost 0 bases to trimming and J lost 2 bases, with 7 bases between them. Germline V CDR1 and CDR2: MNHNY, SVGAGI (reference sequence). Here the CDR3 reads CASSYSTENTGELFF. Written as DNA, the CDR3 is TGTGCCAGCAGTTACTCGACCGAAAACACCGGGGAGCTGTTTTTT.

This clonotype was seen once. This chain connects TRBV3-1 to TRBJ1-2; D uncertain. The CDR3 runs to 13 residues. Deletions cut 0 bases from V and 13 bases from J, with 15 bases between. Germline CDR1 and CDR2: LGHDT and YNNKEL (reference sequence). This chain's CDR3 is CASSQDNPISSTF. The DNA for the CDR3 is TGTGCCAGCAGCCAAGATAACCCAATCTCCTCCACCTTC.

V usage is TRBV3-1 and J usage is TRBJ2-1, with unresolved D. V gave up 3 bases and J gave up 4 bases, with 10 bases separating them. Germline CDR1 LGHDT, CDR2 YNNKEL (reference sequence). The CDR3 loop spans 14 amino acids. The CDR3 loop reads CASSQSSYYNEQFF. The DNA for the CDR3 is TGTGCCAGCAGCCAGAGTAGCTATTACAATGAGCAGTTCTTC.

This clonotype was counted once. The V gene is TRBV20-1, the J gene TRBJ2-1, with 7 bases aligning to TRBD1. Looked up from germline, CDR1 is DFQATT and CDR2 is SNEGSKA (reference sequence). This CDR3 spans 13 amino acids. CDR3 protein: CGGQRPSYNEQFF. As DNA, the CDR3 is TGCGGGGGACAGAGGCCTTCTTACAATGAGCAGTTCTTC.

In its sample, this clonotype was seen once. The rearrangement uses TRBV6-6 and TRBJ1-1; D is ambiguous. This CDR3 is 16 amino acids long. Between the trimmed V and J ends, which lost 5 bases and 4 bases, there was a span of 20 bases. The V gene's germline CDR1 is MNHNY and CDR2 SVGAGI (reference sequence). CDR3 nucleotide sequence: TGTGCCAGCAGTCCCCCGCGCGGAAGTACGGGCACTGAAGCTTTCTTT. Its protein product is CASSPPRGSTGTEAFF.

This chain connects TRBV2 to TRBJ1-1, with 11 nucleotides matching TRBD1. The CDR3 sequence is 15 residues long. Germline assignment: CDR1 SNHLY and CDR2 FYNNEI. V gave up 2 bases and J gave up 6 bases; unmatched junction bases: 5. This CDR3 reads CASSEPGTGGSEAFF. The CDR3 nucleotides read TGTGCCAGCAGTGAACCCGGGACAGGGGGATCTGAAGCTTTCTTT.

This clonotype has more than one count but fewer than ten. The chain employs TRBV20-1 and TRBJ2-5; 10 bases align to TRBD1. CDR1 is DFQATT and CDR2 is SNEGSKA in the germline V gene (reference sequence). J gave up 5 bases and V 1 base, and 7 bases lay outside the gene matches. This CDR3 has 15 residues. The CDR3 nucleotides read TGCAGTGCTAGAGGGCTGACAGGGGGCTTGGAGACCCAGTACTTC. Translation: CSARGLTGGLETQYF.